Below, 30 T cell receptor beta chains from the same sample are listed, as sequenced in a study of blood T cell repertoires in COVID-19. The method was immunoSEQ multiplex PCR; TCRdb's version includes in-frame clones alone and lacks a portion of them. Counted here are 60,000 to 65,000 clones, around four fifths occurring once; the ten biggest clones make up 20%. The sample consisted of peripheral blood. Every receptor here comes from a woman of 80 years or more with active or convalescent COVID-19.

This clone was seen a handful of times. J is TRBJ1-3 and V is TRBV6-6, with D uncertain. V gave up 8 bases and J gave up 0 bases, with 8 bases separating them. Germline CDR1 is MNHNY and CDR2 is SVGAGI (reference sequence). There are 13 residues in the CDR3. CDR3 nucleotides: TGTGCCAGCTTCCAGGCCTCTGGAAACACCATATATTTT. It is translated as CASFQASGNTIYF.

V gene TRBV5-8 combines with J gene TRBJ2-5, with 8 bases aligning to TRBD2. With 7 bases clipped from V and 1 base from J, the junction kept 12 bases outside the gene matches. The CDR3 sequence is 16 residues long. CDR1 SGHTS and CDR2 YDEGEE come from the germline V gene. CDR3 loop: CASPKIPGGVQETQYF. CDR3 sequence (DNA): TGTGCCAGCCCCAAAATTCCGGGGGGGGTCCAAGAGACCCAGTACTTC.

The chain uses TRBV5-6 and TRBJ2-3, with D perhaps matching TRBD1 (6 bases). The V and J ends lost 5 bases and 0 bases respectively, with 10 bases between them. The CDR3 covers 14 residues. Germline CDR1 is SGHDT and CDR2 is YYEEEE. CDR3 residues: CASSWGLSTDTQYF. The CDR3 coding sequence is TGTGCCAGCAGTTGGGGGCTTAGCACAGATACGCAGTATTTT.

The chain is built from TRBV21-1 and TRBJ1-5; the DNA was not used to check the table's D call, TRBD1. TRBV21-1 is flagged as a pseudogene. The CDR3 is made up of 16 amino acids. The CDR3 region is CASSHLDKVPNQPQHF. The CDR3 DNA reads TGTGCCAGCAGCCACCTGGACAAGGTGCCTAATCAGCCCCAGCATTTT.

J is TRBJ1-6 and V is TRBV5-1; 8 bases fit TRBD1. The germline CDR1 and CDR2 sequences are SGHRS and YFSETQ. V was clipped by 4 bases and J by 10 bases; unmatched bases: 7. CDR3 length equals 14 residues. CDR3 in amino acids: CASSRGQDWSPLHF. Here the CDR3 DNA reads TGCGCCAGCAGCCGGGGACAGGATTGGTCACCCCTCCACTTT.

The chain couples TRBV15 to TRBJ1-5, with D possibly TRBD1 on 6 matching bases. The CDR3 has 15 residues. Per the germline V gene, CDR1 is LNHNV and CDR2 is YYDKDF (reference sequence). Trimming pared 5 bases from V and 5 bases from J, leaving 16 bases between. CDR3 in DNA: TGTGCCACCAGCTTAGACCAGGGGACCGATCAGCCCCAGCATTTT. Protein sequence: CATSLDQGTDQPQHF.

J is TRBJ1-2 and V is TRBV10-3, with a tentative D call TRBD1 (5 bases). V was shortened by 1 base and J by 0 bases, with 9 bases between the two germline ends. The length of the CDR3 is 15 residues. The germline CDR1 and CDR2 sequences are ENHRY and SYGVKD. The CDR3 is CAISEYPGTNYGYTF. CDR3 sequence (DNA): TGTGCCATCAGTGAGTACCCAGGGACTAACTATGGCTACACCTTC.

The chain is built from TRBV2 and TRBJ1-4, with D hard to call. Trimming cost V 4 bases and J 12 bases, with 12 bases left between them. CDR3 size: 12 residues. CDR1 is SNHLY and CDR2 is FYNNEI in the germline V gene. CDR3 protein: CASSGEGLELFF. CDR3 nucleotides: TGTGCCAGCAGTGGGGAGGGCTTGGAACTGTTTTTT.

The chain has TRBV9 and TRBJ2-1, with D possibly TRBD2 on 7 matching bases. Germline V lookup: CDR1 SGDLS, CDR2 YYNGEE. Trimming took 4 bases from V and 4 from J, leaving 15 bases between them. This CDR3 contains 15 residues. The CDR3 protein is CASSPRGEGYNEQFF. The CDR3, as DNA: TGTGCCAGCAGCCCAAGGGGGGAGGGATACAATGAGCAGTTCTTC.

This clone was counted between two and nine times. V usage is TRBV2 and J usage is TRBJ1-6; 8 bases line up with TRBD1. The CDR3 loop spans 16 amino acids. From germline, CDR1 is SNHLY and CDR2 FYNNEI. The ends lost 2 bases at V and 6 bases at J; junction bases unmatched: 6. The DNA of the CDR3 is TGTGCCAGCAGTGAACAGGGGGCTAGGGGTAATTCACCCCTCCACTTT. Translation gives CASSEQGARGNSPLHF.

The chain recombines TRBV25-1 with TRBJ1-1; 9 bases line up with TRBD1. The CDR3 covers 14 residues. V lost 4 bases, J lost 5 bases, and 5 bases stayed unmatched. From germline, CDR1 is MGHDK and CDR2 SYGVNS. CDR3 region: CASSVPGTGTEAFF. In DNA, the CDR3 is TGTGCCAGCAGTGTCCCCGGGACAGGGACTGAAGCTTTCTTT.

In DNA form, the CDR3 reads TGCGCCAGCAGCACGACAGGGGGCCGGTACGAGCAGTACTTC. Its translation is CASSTTGGRYEQYF. The chain uses TRBV5-1 and TRBJ2-7; 10 nucleotides align to TRBD1. The V segment lost 4 bases and the J segment 4 bases; nucleotides outside the gene matches: 5. The CDR3 is 14 residues long. Per germline, CDR1 SGHRS and CDR2 YFSETQ.

At least ten counts were recorded for this clone. This chain uses TRBV7-6 with TRBJ2-3; 8 bases are shared with TRBD2. This CDR3 region has 16 residues. Per germline, CDR1 SGHVS and CDR2 FNYEAQ. The junction had 5 bases not matched to a gene; V was cut back by 2 bases and J by 1 base. The chain's CDR3 is CASSLTGGAGTDTQYF. The CDR3 DNA reads TGTGCCAGCAGCTTAACCGGGGGGGCCGGCACAGATACGCAGTATTTT.

In its sample, this clone ranks as large. This sequence joins TRBV3-1 (or the pseudogene TRBV3-2) and TRBJ2-7; perhaps TRBD2 as D (6 bases). The CDR3 runs to 14 residues. Deletions cut 3 bases from V and 5 bases from J, with 14 bases between. Germline V CDR1 and CDR2: LGHDT, YNNKEL (reference sequence). The CDR3 sequence is CASSHGGSRDEQYF. CDR3 bases: TGTGCCAGCAGCCATGGGGGGAGTAGGGACGAGCAGTACTTC.

This clone has a handful of counts. This sequence joins TRBV18 and TRBJ1-2; D ambiguous. The CDR3 loop spans 11 amino acids. Between the trimmed V and J ends, which lost 5 bases and 5 bases, there was a span of 6 bases. Germline CDR1 KGHSH, CDR2 LQKENI. The CDR3 DNA reads TGTGCCAGCTCAACAGAGTATGGCTACACCTTC. Amino acid sequence: CASSTEYGYTF.

The chain couples TRBV18 to TRBJ1-3; TRBD1 agrees at 8 bases. Germline CDR1 is KGHSH and CDR2 is LQKENI. There are 16 residues in the CDR3. Losses at the gene ends were 5 bases for V and 1 base for J; bases not matched to a gene: 7. For the CDR3, the DNA is TGTGCCAGCTCATGGCAGGACAGGGTATCTGGAAACACCATATATTTT. It codes for CASSWQDRVSGNTIYF.

The chain recombines TRBV7-3 with TRBJ1-2; D possibly corresponds to TRBD1 (6 bases). V gave up 5 bases and J gave up 7 bases, with 14 bases separating them. CDR1 SGHTA and CDR2 FQGTGA come from the germline V gene. The CDR3 contains 13 residues. In DNA, the CDR3 is TGTGCCAGCAGCATGACAGGACTCCGTGGCTACACCTTC. It codes for CASSMTGLRGYTF.

This clone has a handful of counts. This chain links TRBV6-2 or TRBV6-3 with TRBJ1-2; D gene unclear. CDR1 MNHEY and CDR2 SVGEGT come from the germline V gene. This CDR3 contains 14 residues. Trimming stripped 5 bases from V and 5 bases from J, with 15 bases between. Here the CDR3 reads CASSSRGSPYGYTF. Here the CDR3 DNA reads TGTGCCAGCAGTAGCCGAGGTTCGCCGTATGGCTACACCTTC.

This clone appeared a single time. The chain has TRBV10-3 and TRBJ2-6, with 9 bases identical to TRBD1. From germline, CDR1 is ENHRY and CDR2 SYGVKD. This CDR3 region has 15 residues. The ends lost 8 bases at V and 3 bases at J; junction bases unmatched: 5. The CDR3 DNA sequence: TGTGCCATCGGGACAGGGATCGGTGGGGCCAACGTCCTGACTTTC. It is translated as CAIGTGIGGANVLTF.

The V and J genes are TRBV3-1 (or the pseudogene TRBV3-2) and TRBJ2-3; unclear D gene. Germline V lookup: CDR1 LGHDT, CDR2 YNNKEL (reference sequence). The CDR3 has 14 amino acids. The germline V and J ends were trimmed by 1 base and 5 bases, with 10 bases remaining between them. CDR3 residues: CASSQAGSRDTQYF. The DNA of the CDR3 is TGTGCCAGCAGCCAAGCCGGGTCCAGAGATACGCAGTATTTT.

This clone was counted once. V is TRBV20-1 and J is TRBJ1-2; D ambiguous. The V gene's germline CDR1 is DFQATT and CDR2 SNEGSKA (reference sequence). V lost 0 bases and J 10 bases, leaving 9 bases between the germline ends. The CDR3 spans 11 residues. The chain's CDR3 is CSARDSRAYTF. In DNA form, the CDR3 reads TGCAGTGCTAGAGACTCGAGAGCCTACACCTTC.

The rearrangement links TRBV18 to TRBJ1-5; TRBD1 matches 12 bases. The germline gives CDR1 KGHSH, CDR2 LQKENI. Germline trimming cut 3 bases from V and 6 bases from J; bases unmatched to any gene: 3. The CDR3 spans 15 residues. CDR3 loop: CASSPGTGGGQPQHF. The DNA for the CDR3 is TGTGCCAGCTCACCCGGGACAGGGGGCGGTCAGCCCCAGCATTTT.

The chain has TRBV18 and TRBJ1-1; 10 bases align to TRBD1. CDR1 KGHSH and CDR2 LQKENI come from the germline V gene. V dropped 3 bases and J dropped 4; count of bases not matched to a gene: 8. CDR3 length equals 16 residues. This chain's CDR3 is CASSPGTGVVGTEAFF. CDR3 DNA sequence: TGTGCCAGCTCACCCGGGACAGGGGTGGTGGGCACTGAAGCTTTCTTT.

This chain uses TRBV5-4 with TRBJ2-3; possible D gene TRBD2, 5 bases. The V gene's germline CDR1 is SGHNT and CDR2 YYREEE (reference sequence). Trimming removed 2 bases from V and 5 bases from J, with 12 bases in between. CDR3 size: 14 residues. The CDR3 loop is CASSFGSGRDTQYF. DNA of the CDR3: TGTGCCAGCAGCTTTGGCAGCGGAAGAGATACGCAGTATTTT.

The chain is built from TRBV10-3 and TRBJ2-3; possible D gene TRBD1, 6 bases. V lost 0 bases and J lost 5, with 9 bases in between. The CDR3 length is 14 residues. The germline V gene encodes CDR1 ENHRY and CDR2 SYGVKD. CDR3 region: CAISESRGKDTQYF. As DNA, the CDR3 is TGTGCCATCAGTGAGTCAAGGGGGAAAGATACGCAGTATTTT.

The chain employs TRBV6-2 or TRBV6-3 and TRBJ1-2; the match to TRBD1 covers 10 bases. Germline V gene sequence: CDR1 MNHEY, CDR2 SVGEGT. The J segment lost 4 bases and the V segment lost 6 bases, leaving 5 bases of the junction unmatched. The CDR3 loop spans 14 amino acids. The CDR3 is CASSRGTGAYGYTF. Written as DNA, the CDR3 is TGTGCCAGCAGCAGGGGGACAGGGGCCTATGGCTACACCTTC.

The chain has TRBV7-8 and TRBJ1-2; D gene ambiguous. The CDR3 spans 17 residues. V was cut by 5 bases and J by 2 bases, with 21 bases left in between. Per the germline V gene, CDR1 is SGHVS and CDR2 is FQNEAQ. The CDR3 nucleotides are TGTGCCAGCAGCCCTCCCTGGGCGGGCAGTCGGAACTATGGCTACACCTTC. This sequence encodes CASSPPWAGSRNYGYTF.

The count of this clone is one. The DNA for the CDR3 is TGTGCCAGCAGCTTAATTGGGACAGGGGGCTCACCAATGAACACTGAAGCTTTCTTT. This gives the protein CASSLIGTGGSPMNTEAFF. The chain links TRBV7-6 to TRBJ1-1; 12 positions match TRBD1. Germline trimming cut 2 bases from V and 0 bases from J; bases unmatched to any gene: 10. In germline, CDR1 is SGHVS, CDR2 FNYEAQ. The CDR3 extends over 19 amino acids.

The genes are TRBV21-1 and TRBJ1-1; the DNA was not compared with TRBD1, the D call given in the table. TRBV21-1 is a listed pseudogene. The length of the CDR3 is 14 residues. CDR3 protein: CASSTRDRDTEAFF. CDR3 bases: TGTGCCAGCAGCACCAGGGATCGGGACACTGAAGCTTTCTTT.

The genes are TRBV11-2 and TRBJ1-2; TRBD1 is a possible D gene (5 bases). The CDR3 extends over 14 amino acids. Germline CDR1 and CDR2: SGHAT and FQNNGV. V was trimmed by 8 bases and J by 7 bases, leaving 20 bases between them. CDR3 sequence reads: CASGPGEGVRGYTF. The CDR3 DNA follows: TGTGCCAGCGGACCCGGTGAAGGGGTCCGTGGCTACACCTTC.